This T cell receptor (beta chain) was found in a study of spatial heterogeneity in lung cancer. V gave up 5 bases and J gave up 2 bases, with 9 bases separating them. Germline lookup yields CDR1 SEHNR and CDR2 FQNEAQ (reference sequence). The CDR3 length is 14 residues. Single TCR cDNA molecules each had their own unique molecular identifier. One entry per CDR3 protein results from TCRdb running MiXCR on the 5' RACE reads. The sample consists of about 85,000 distinct CDR3 sequences, approximately 20% of them appearing once. Time point in this sample: sample taken at primary tumor resection. Unsorted tumor, nontumor lung tissue or cryopreserved PBMC supplied the whole RNA. Samples were obtained from some 70 donors, all untreated early-stage non-small cell lung cancer patients.

V gene TRBV7-9 combines with J gene TRBJ2-2; D not certain. This clonotype originated in a male donor with early-stage non-small cell lung cancer. Source: PBMCs, taken at surgery. The CDR3 spells CASSARRNTGELFF. The CDR3 DNA reads as TGTGCCAGCAGCGCCAGGAGAAACACCGGGGAGCTGTTTTTT.